The TCR beta chain under discussion was sequenced for a study of CD8+CD57+ T cells in acquired aplastic anemia. Genomic DNA acted as the template from which TCR beta VDJ combination and CDR3 sequence profiling were carried out. TCRdb ran MiXCR on the reads and lists one entry per CDR3 protein. The table lists roughly 300,000 distinct CDR3 sequences, 55% to 60% of them singletons. Germline CDR1 and CDR2: ENHRY and SYGVKD. CDR3 length equals 12 residues. Deletions cut 3 bases from V and 4 bases from J, with 7 bases between. V and J are TRBV10-3 and TRBJ2-7; D unclear. This TCR derives from a human donor with severe aplastic anemia or a healthy control (not recorded which). The sequencing input was sorted CD4+, CD8+, or CD8+CD57+ T cells (not recorded which) from PBMCs. CDR3: CAISDESYEQYF. CDR3 DNA: TGTGCCATCAGTGACGAATCTTACGAGCAGTACTTC.